This is a list of T cell receptor beta chains from one sample in a study of prognosis after radiotherapy for stage I lung cancer. In TCRdb, the multiplex PCR reads were re-called with MiXCR into one record per CDR3 protein. The table records under 35,000 distinct CDR3 sequences, over 40% of them present only once. Sample: PBMCs, taken before or after stereotactic body radiation therapy (not recorded which). The receptors stem from a donor aged 50 or older with non-small cell lung cancer. The CDR3 runs from the conserved cysteine through the conserved F or W. A D gene is named only where the DNA matches it firmly. Expanded clones are given a class, and other clones once, few, many or no size at all.

TRBV4-1,NA,17,TRBJ2-5,NA,CASSQDSSGSQGETQYF,TGCGCCAGCAGCCAAGATTCGTCCGGGAGCCAGGGGGAGACCCAGTACTTC
TRBV7-9,TRBD2,15,TRBJ2-1,many,CASIRLAGVEGEQFF,TGTGCCAGCATCCGACTAGCGGGAGTAGAGGGTGAGCAGTTCTTC
TRBV5-1,TRBD2,17,TRBJ2-5,many,CASSTGLAGTYQETQYF,TGCGCCAGCAGCACGGGACTAGCGGGGACCTACCAAGAGACCCAGTACTTC
TRBV18,NA,14,TRBJ1-1,many,CASSPDMGNTEAFF,TGTGCCAGCTCACCGGACATGGGGAACACTGAAGCTTTCTTT
TRBV7-2,TRBD1,14,TRBJ2-7,many,CASSSRTGAYEQYF,TGTGCCAGCAGCTCTCGGACAGGAGCCTACGAGCAGTACTTC
TRBV6-5,NA,14,TRBJ2-7,NA,CASSYGQNIYDQYF,TGTGCCAGCAGTTACGGGCAGAATATATACGATCAGTACTTC
TRBV24-1,TRBD2,13,TRBJ2-7,large,CAPRREVGDEQYF,TGTGCCCCCCGGCGGGAGGTGGGGGACGAGCAGTACTTC
TRBV5-1,TRBD1,18,TRBJ1-4,NA,CASSLLPPGQGVVEKLFF,TGCGCCAGCAGCTTGCTTCCCCCGGGACAGGGGGTTGTTGAAAAACTGTTTTTT
TRBV18,NA,15,TRBJ1-2,once,CASSPVQRSNYGYTF,TGTGCCAGCTCACCAGTACAGAGGTCGAACTATGGCTACACCTTC
TRBV20-1,TRBD2,16,TRBJ2-5,few,CSARGRTSERQETQYF,TGCAGTGCTAGAGGCCGGACTAGCGAGAGACAAGAGACCCAGTACTTC
TRBV24-1,NA,12,TRBJ1-2,NA,CATSDPVYGYTF,TGTGCCACCAGTGATCCAGTCTATGGCTACACCTTC
TRBV11-2,NA,15,TRBJ2-3,many,CASSLRTTYTDTQYF,TGTGCCAGCAGCTTAAGGACCACTTACACAGATACGCAGTATTTT
TRBV28,NA,14,TRBJ1-5,NA,CASNAGSGVQPQHF,TGTGCCAGCAACGCAGGGTCCGGGGTGCAGCCTCAGCATTTT
TRBV19,NA,16,TRBJ1-5,NA,CASSSLGHGGNQPQHF,TGTGCCAGTAGTAGTCTAGGACATGGCGGGAATCAGCCCCAGCATTTT
TRBV20-1,NA,14,TRBJ2-1,NA,CSAIAGALYNEQFF,TGCAGTGCCATAGCCGGAGCCCTCTACAATGAGCAGTTCTTC
TRBV12-3/TRBV12-4,NA,17,TRBJ1-5,many,CASSFRPRGTGYQPQHF,TGTGCCAGCAGTTTTAGGCCTAGGGGGACGGGTTATCAGCCCCAGCATTTT
TRBV9,NA,13,TRBJ1-1,many,CATSGTTNTEAFF,TGTGCCACTTCCGGGACAACTAACACTGAAGCTTTCTTT
TRBV5-1,NA,13,TRBJ2-7,NA,CASRGGASYEQYF,TGCGCCAGCAGAGGAGGGGCTTCCTACGAGCAGTACTTC
TRBV7-9,NA,16,TRBJ1-2,NA,CDSSHMASGINYGYAF,TGTGACAGCAGCCATATGGCGTCTGGGATAAACTATGGCTACGCCTTC
TRBV29-1,TRBD1,12,TRBJ1-4,many,CSGQTGSEKLFF,TGCAGCGGACAGACAGGGAGTGAAAAACTGTTTTTT
TRBV27,TRBD1,14,TRBJ1-2,medium-sized,CASSPTGGIYGYTF,TGTGCCAGCAGTCCAACAGGGGGCATCTATGGCTACACCTTC
TRBV15,NA,14,TRBJ2-2,NA,CATSTAWGTGELFF,TGTGCCACCAGCACTGCGTGGGGCACCGGGGAGCTGTTTTTT
TRBV30,NA,15,TRBJ2-7,NA,CAWSVLQEGSYEQYF,TGTGCCTGGAGTGTGTTACAGGAGGGGTCCTACGAGCAGTACTTC
TRBV30,NA,14,TRBJ1-6,NA,CAWRGQSNNSPLHF,TGTGCCTGGAGGGGACAATCAAATAATTCACCCCTCCACTTT
TRBV6-1,NA,14,TRBJ2-5,many,CASSVGDGQETQYF,TGTGCCAGCAGTGTGGGGGACGGACAAGAGACCCAGTACTTC
TRBV11-3,NA,15,TRBJ2-5,many,CASSLWGSPWETQYF,TGTGCCAGCAGCTTATGGGGGAGCCCTTGGGAGACCCAGTACTTC
TRBV14,NA,12,TRBJ2-3,NA,CASILRSDTQYF,TGTGCCAGCATCCTCCGGTCAGATACGCAGTATTTT
TRBV15,NA,13,TRBJ1-1,many,CATSAQRNTEAFF,TGTGCCACCAGCGCGCAAAGGAACACTGAAGCTTTCTTT
TRBV6-1,NA,16,TRBJ2-1,NA,CASSESAGPRYNEQFF,TGTGCCAGCAGTGAATCGGCGGGGCCTCGTTACAATGAGCAGTTCTTC
TRBV6-2/TRBV6-3,NA,15,TRBJ1-6,medium-sized,CAISGNPNYNSPLHF,TGTGCCATCTCAGGGAACCCTAACTATAATTCACCCCTCCACTTT
TRBV30,NA,13,TRBJ1-2,many,CAWSDDSVYGYTF,TGTGCCTGGAGTGACGACAGCGTCTATGGCTACACCTTC
TRBV7-2,NA,16,TRBJ1-5,many,CASSFTSTGSGQPQHF,TGTGCCAGCAGCTTCACATCAACAGGGTCGGGTCAGCCCCAGCATTTT
TRBV2,NA,15,TRBJ2-7,NA,CASSERQGGTYGQYF,TGTGCCAGCAGTGAACGGCAGGGCGGGACTTACGGGCAGTACTTC
TRBV20-1,NA,14,TRBJ1-1,NA,CSARTVPLGTEAFF,TGCAGTGCTAGAACCGTGCCCCTGGGCACTGAAGCTTTCTTT
TRBV6-1,NA,13,TRBJ2-7,NA,CASSTRAGEEQYF,TGTGCCAGCAGTACCCGGGCAGGCGAGGAGCAGTACTTC
TRBV2,TRBD2,15,TRBJ2-7,NA,CAGKGLAGLSAEQYF,TGTGCCGGCAAAGGGCTAGCGGGGTTGTCAGCCGAGCAGTACTTC
TRBV7-9,NA,11,TRBJ2-7,few,CASRRTLGLYF,TGTGCCAGCAGACGGACTCTTGGACTGTACTTC
TRBV30,NA,12,TRBJ2-2,NA,CAWSNGAGELFF,TGTGCCTGGAGTAATGGAGCTGGGGAGCTGTTTTTT
TRBV3-1,NA,15,TRBJ2-7,many,CASSQDYPGLSEQYF,TGTGCCAGCAGCCAAGATTACCCGGGTCTCAGCGAGCAGTACTTC
TRBV9,NA,15,TRBJ1-2,NA,CASSPHRVKNYGYTF,TGTGCCAGCAGCCCCCATCGGGTGAAGAACTATGGCTACACCTTC
TRBV10-2,NA,12,TRBJ1-3,many,CASGPSGNTIYF,TGCGCCTCAGGGCCCTCTGGAAACACCATATATTTT
TRBV12-3/TRBV12-4,NA,15,TRBJ1-3,many,CASTRLGMAGNTIYF,TGTGCCAGCACCCGTTTGGGGATGGCTGGAAACACCATATATTTT
TRBV12-3/TRBV12-4,TRBD1,14,TRBJ2-1,NA,CASSLQGVHNEQFF,TGTGCCAGCAGTTTACAGGGGGTCCACAATGAGCAGTTCTTC
TRBV11-2,NA,15,TRBJ1-2,NA,CASSPTDGFNYGYTF,TGTGCCAGCAGCCCGACGGACGGTTTCAACTATGGCTACACCTTC
TRBV6-2/TRBV6-3,NA,12,TRBJ1-2,NA,CASRWGTDGCTF,TGTGCCAGCAGATGGGGGACGGATGGCTGCACTTTC
TRBV6-4,NA,14,TRBJ2-1,medium-sized,CASSLAGNYNEQFF,TGTGCCAGCAGCCTGGCGGGGAACTACAATGAGCAGTTCTTC
TRBV14,TRBD2,15,TRBJ2-3,once,CASSQIGGGAYTQYF,TGTGCCAGCAGCCAAATCGGCGGGGGGGCTTATACGCAGTATTTT